The rows below give T cell receptor beta chains drawn from one sample of a study of T cell repertoires in aging, cancer and after chemotherapy. TCRdb re-called the multiplex PCR reads with MiXCR, one entry per CDR3 protein. The sample shows thousands of distinct CDR3 sequences, roughly 22% of them seen only once. The sequencing input was blood. Every receptor here comes from a human donor with a blood cancer. The CDR3 runs from the conserved cysteine through the conserved F or W. The D gene is left open where the match is weak. Expanded clones get a size class; other rows say once, few or many, or leave the size out.

D	V	size	J	DNA	CDR3
.	TRBV6-5	medium-sized	TRBJ1-1	TGTGCCAGCAGTTACGGGGAGAACCAAGCTTTCTTT	CASSYGENQAFF
.	TRBV7-2	few	TRBJ2-3	TGTGCCGTAGCAAGGGGTCCTAGCTCAGATACGCAGTATTTT	CAVARGPSSDTQYF
.	TRBV5-1	.	TRBJ1-2	TGCGCCAGCAGCTTTGAGGGAACGGGCTACACCTTC	CASSFEGTGYTF
.	TRBV6-5	medium-sized	TRBJ2-7	TGTGCCAGCAGGGGAATACAGGGCGCAGCAAACTACGAGCAGTACTTC	CASRGIQGAANYEQYF
.	TRBV19	medium-sized	TRBJ2-7	TGTGCCAGTAGTATCGGGCGTCAAACCTACGAGCAGTACTTC	CASSIGRQTYEQYF
.	TRBV6-5	once	TRBJ2-1	TGTGCCAGCAATAACCCCTACTCGGAACCCTACAATGAGCAGTTCTTC	CASNNPYSEPYNEQFF
.	TRBV27	medium-sized	TRBJ2-7	TGTGCCAGCAGTTTTAGGGACTCCTACGAGCAGTACTTC	CASSFRDSYEQYF
.	TRBV28	once	TRBJ1-1	TGTGCCAGCAGCCATCAGACGGACCTGGCCAACACTGAAGCTTTCTTT	CASSHQTDLANTEAFF
.	TRBV6-2/TRBV6-3	few	TRBJ1-2	TGTGCCAGCAGCCTCCCGGAGGGGCGCAACTATGGCTACACCTTC	CASSLPEGRNYGYTF
TRBD1	TRBV4-3	few	TRBJ1-2	TGCGCCAGCAGCCAAGTACCAGGGGGCGACGTACGGGGCTACACCTTC	CASSQVPGGDVRGYTF
.	TRBV12-3/TRBV12-4	.	TRBJ2-7	TGTGCCAGCAGTTTAGCGGGAGGGGGGGTCGTCTACGAGCAGTACTTC	CASSLAGGGVVYEQYF
.	TRBV5-6	medium-sized	TRBJ2-7	TGTGCCAGCAGCTTGGCCCCAGGTCCCTACGAGCAGTACTTC	CASSLAPGPYEQYF
TRBD2	TRBV6-2/TRBV6-3	.	TRBJ2-7	TGTGCCAGCCACCCAGCGGGAGTAAGCTACGAGCAGTACTTC	CASHPAGVSYEQYF
.	TRBV6-9	.	TRBJ1-1	TGTGCCAGCAGTTTAGGGACTTCCTCGGGGGGGGGGCGAACTGAAGCTTTCTTT	CASSLGTSSGGGRTEAFF
.	TRBV7-9	.	TRBJ2-1	TGTGCCAGCAGCTTAGAGCTGACGGGATCAGGCAATGAGCAGTTCTTC	CASSLELTGSGNEQFF
.	TRBV10-3	.	TRBJ2-1	TGTGCCATCAGTGGTGGAGAAGGCTTTAATGAGCAGTTCTTC	CAISGGEGFNEQFF
.	TRBV7-2	.	TRBJ1-1	TGTGCCAGCAGCTTAGTGGTGACAGCGAACACTGAAGCTTTCTTT	CASSLVVTANTEAFF
TRBD2	TRBV5-4	once	TRBJ2-1	TGTGCCAGCAGCTTGCCGGGACTAGCGGACAATGAGCAGTTCTTC	CASSLPGLADNEQFF
TRBD1	TRBV7-9	few	TRBJ2-5	TGTGCCAGCAGCCGGGGGACAGGGACATCCCAGGGCGGCTCAGAGACCCAGTACTTC	CASSRGTGTSQGGSETQYF
.	TRBV4-3	few	TRBJ2-1	TGCGCCAGCAGCCAACAACTAGTAAATGAGCAGTTCTTC	CASSQQLVNEQFF
.	TRBV5-6	.	TRBJ1-1	TGTGCCAGCAGCTTGCAGCTCAAGAACACTGAAGCTTTCTTT	CASSLQLKNTEAFF
TRBD1	TRBV4-2	few	TRBJ2-1	TGTGCCAGCAGCCAGAGGACAGGGGGAGCGGAGCAGTTCTTC	CASSQRTGGAEQFF
.	TRBV4-2	few	TRBJ1-2	TGTGCCAGCAGCCAAGACGTTGGAGGATTGTGGGGCTACACCTTC	CASSQDVGGLWGYTF
.	TRBV14	.	TRBJ1-6	TGTGCCAGCAGCCCCAGGACACCCCCGTACTCACCCCTCCACTTT	CASSPRTPPYSPLHF
.	TRBV19	medium-sized	TRBJ2-6	TGTGCCAGTAGTTCCCCAGGGCTAAGCTCTGGGGCCAACGTCCTGACTTTC	CASSSPGLSSGANVLTF
TRBD1	TRBV10-3	.	TRBJ2-2	TGTGCCATCAGTTCGACAGGGATTACTTCGAACACCGGGGAGCTGTTTTTT	CAISSTGITSNTGELFF
.	TRBV28	.	TRBJ1-2	TGTGCCAGCGCCGGAGGCACCTTTTATGGCTACACCTTC	CASAGGTFYGYTF
.	TRBV6-5	.	TRBJ2-7	TGTGCCAGCAGTTCCCTCTACGAGCAGTACTTC	CASSSLYEQYF
.	TRBV5-1	few	TRBJ1-2	TGCGCCAGCAGCCCTATGGGGTTGAACTATGGCTACACCTTC	CASSPMGLNYGYTF
.	TRBV7-2	few	TRBJ1-2	TGTGCCAGCAGCTCCCGGGACCAAATCTCCTATGGCTACACCTTC	CASSSRDQISYGYTF
TRBD2	TRBV27	.	TRBJ2-7	TGTGCCAGCAGTTCTTCCCTCCTCCGCGGGAGGGCCGGATACGAGCAGTACTTC	CASSSSLLRGRAGYEQYF
.	TRBV7-2	.	TRBJ2-5	TGTGCCAGCAGCTTAGCGGAGACCCAGTACTTC	CASSLAETQYF
TRBD2	TRBV7-9	few	TRBJ2-5	TGTGCCAGCAGCTTGGCCCCTAGCGGGAGGAGGGAGACCCAGTACTTC	CASSLAPSGRRETQYF
.	TRBV30	medium-sized	TRBJ1-2	TGTGCCTGGAGTGTACTGGGTTATAGTGGCTACACCTTC	CAWSVLGYSGYTF
.	TRBV6-5	medium-sized	TRBJ2-5	TGTGCCAGCAGGGGACTCGTTAAAGAGACCCAGTACTTC	CASRGLVKETQYF